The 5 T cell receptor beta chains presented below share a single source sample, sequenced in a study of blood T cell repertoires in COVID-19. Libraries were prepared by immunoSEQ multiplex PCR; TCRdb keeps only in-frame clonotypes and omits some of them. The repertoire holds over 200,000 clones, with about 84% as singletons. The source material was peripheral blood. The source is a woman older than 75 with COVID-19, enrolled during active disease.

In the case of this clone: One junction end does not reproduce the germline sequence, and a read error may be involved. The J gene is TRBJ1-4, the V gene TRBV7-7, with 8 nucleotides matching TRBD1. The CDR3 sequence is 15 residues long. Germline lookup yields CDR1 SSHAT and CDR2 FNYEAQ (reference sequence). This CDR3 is CASSFRQGLNEKLFF. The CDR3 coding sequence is TGTGCTAGCAGCTTCCGACAGGGGTTGAATGAAAAACTGTTTTTT.

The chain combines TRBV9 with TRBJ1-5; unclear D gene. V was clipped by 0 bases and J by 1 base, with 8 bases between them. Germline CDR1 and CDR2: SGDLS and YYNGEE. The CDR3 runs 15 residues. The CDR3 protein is CASSVVTDSNQPQHF. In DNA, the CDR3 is TGTGCCAGCAGCGTAGTCACAGACAGCAATCAGCCCCAGCATTTT.

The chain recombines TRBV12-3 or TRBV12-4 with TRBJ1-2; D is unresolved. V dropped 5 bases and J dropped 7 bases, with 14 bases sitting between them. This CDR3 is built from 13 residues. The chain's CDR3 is CASSRRREGGYTF. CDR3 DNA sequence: TGTGCCAGCAGTCGGCGGCGGGAGGGTGGCTACACCTTC.

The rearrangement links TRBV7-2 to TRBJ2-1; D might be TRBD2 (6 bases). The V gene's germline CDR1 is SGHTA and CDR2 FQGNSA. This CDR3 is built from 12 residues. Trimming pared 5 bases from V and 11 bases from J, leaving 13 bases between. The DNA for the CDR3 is TGTGCCAGCAGCCGAGGGGAGGAGCAGCAGTTCTTC. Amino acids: CASSRGEEQQFF.

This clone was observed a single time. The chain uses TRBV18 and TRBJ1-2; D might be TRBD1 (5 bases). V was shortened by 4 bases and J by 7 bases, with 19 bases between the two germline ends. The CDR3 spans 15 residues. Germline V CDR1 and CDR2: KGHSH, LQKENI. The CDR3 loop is CASSLPLGGAGGYTF. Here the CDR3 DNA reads TGTGCCAGCTCACTCCCCCTTGGCGGGGCGGGTGGCTACACCTTC.